What follows are 10 T cell receptor beta chains derived from one specimen sequenced in a study. In TCRdb, the reads were re-called with MiXCR into one record per CDR3 protein. Counted here are 4,000 to 4,500 distinct CDR3 sequences, roughly a tenth occurring once; the ten biggest clones make up 13%. Material for sequencing was CD4+ T cells from synovial fluid. Receptors were obtained from a human donor with rheumatoid arthritis.

This clonotype was counted between two and nine times. The genes are TRBV13 and TRBJ1-2, with D possibly matching TRBD1 (5 bases). V was clipped by 4 bases and J by 1 base, with 10 bases between them. CDR1 PRHDT and CDR2 FYEKMQ come from the germline V gene (reference sequence). The CDR3 has 14 residues. The CDR3 reads CASSSGGGNYGYTF. The DNA for the CDR3 is TGTGCCAGCAGCTCGGGGGGGGGTAACTATGGCTACACCTTC.

This clonotype is labeled medium-sized. The J gene is TRBJ1-2, the V gene TRBV5-5, with TRBD1 matching 8 bases. The CDR3 spans 16 residues. Germline V gene sequence: CDR1 SGHKS, CDR2 YYEKEE (reference sequence). V lost 6 bases and J lost 4; bases outside the gene matches: 14. CDR3 DNA sequence: TGTGCCAGCACGCGGGGGCGACAGGGGCTTGGCTATGGCTACACCTTC. Translated: CASTRGRQGLGYGYTF.

This clonotype showed up many times. V and J are TRBV7-2 and TRBJ2-1, with TRBD2 identical over 8 bases. Trimming at V came to 5 bases and at J to 3 bases, leaving 9 bases not matched to a gene. CDR1 and CDR2 (germline): SGHTA, FQGNSA. This CDR3 has 16 amino acids. The CDR3 DNA is TGTGCCAGCAGCCGGAAGAGCGGGAGTTACTACAATGAGCAGTTCTTC. As protein: CASSRKSGSYYNEQFF.

The table lists this clonotype with many counts. The chain combines TRBV6-1 with TRBJ1-4, with TRBD1 matching over 9 bases. This CDR3 region has 14 residues. Germline V lookup: CDR1 MNHNS, CDR2 SASEGT. The J segment lost 8 bases and the V segment lost 6 bases, leaving 7 bases of the junction unmatched. The CDR3 sequence is CASSRDREYEKLFF. The DNA for the CDR3 is TGTGCCAGCAGCCGGGACAGGGAATACGAAAAACTGTTTTTT.

V is TRBV28 and J is TRBJ1-1; D possibly corresponds to TRBD1 (6 bases). The germline V and J ends were trimmed by 5 bases and 7 bases, with 11 bases remaining between them. The CDR3 loop spans 12 amino acids. CDR1 is MDHEN and CDR2 is SYDVKM in the germline V gene. The CDR3 sequence is CASSVKQGEAFF. CDR3 coding DNA: TGTGCCAGCAGTGTCAAACAGGGTGAAGCTTTCTTT.

By sample share, this clonotype is medium-sized. This sequence joins TRBV7-2 and TRBJ1-3, with TRBD1 identical over 8 bases. Germline loops: CDR1 SGHTA, CDR2 FQGNSA. J gave up 6 bases and V 1 base, and 17 bases lay outside the gene matches. The CDR3 has 19 residues. For the CDR3, the DNA is TGTGCCAGCAGCTTAGGGACAGGGTTAGGGTTCGGGGGTGAAAACACCATATATTTT. Amino acid sequence: CASSLGTGLGFGGENTIYF.

By its share, this clonotype is medium-sized. This chain joins TRBV20-1 and TRBJ2-3; a possible D gene is TRBD2 (5 bases). The CDR3 extends over 14 amino acids. The V and J ends lost 5 bases and 7 bases respectively, with 19 bases between them. CDR1 and CDR2 from the germline V gene are DFQATT and SNEGSKA (reference sequence). The CDR3 nucleotides read TGCAGTGCTGACCCACCGGGAATCGGAAATACGCAGTATTTT. Translation gives CSADPPGIGNTQYF.

This clonotype is labeled as medium-sized. This rearrangement joins TRBV9 to TRBJ1-2; no definite D call. Germline CDR1 SGDLS, CDR2 YYNGEE. The CDR3 is 14 amino acids. V was cut by 0 bases and J by 4 bases, with 10 bases left in between. The CDR3 sequence is CASSVGQFSYGYTF. CDR3 in DNA: TGTGCCAGCAGCGTAGGTCAGTTCTCCTATGGCTACACCTTC.

This clonotype was counted at least ten times. V gene TRBV7-9 combines with J gene TRBJ2-1, with a possible D match to TRBD1 (6 bases). The V gene's germline CDR1 is SEHNR and CDR2 FQNEAQ (reference sequence). Trimming left V 2 bases short and J 9 bases short, with 11 bases between. The CDR3 spans 13 residues. The CDR3 loop is CASSLYRAIEQFF. As DNA, the CDR3 is TGTGCCAGCAGCTTATACAGGGCCATTGAGCAGTTCTTC.

In its sample, this clonotype ranks as medium-sized. Here the CDR3 reads CSARDSESGNTIYF. CDR3 nucleotides: TGCAGTGCTAGAGACAGCGAGTCTGGAAACACCATATATTTT. V and J are TRBV20-1 and TRBJ1-3, with no clear D. The CDR3 covers 14 residues. The germline gives CDR1 DFQATT, CDR2 SNEGSKA (reference sequence). Between the trimmed V and J ends, which lost 0 bases and 1 base, there was a span of 7 bases.